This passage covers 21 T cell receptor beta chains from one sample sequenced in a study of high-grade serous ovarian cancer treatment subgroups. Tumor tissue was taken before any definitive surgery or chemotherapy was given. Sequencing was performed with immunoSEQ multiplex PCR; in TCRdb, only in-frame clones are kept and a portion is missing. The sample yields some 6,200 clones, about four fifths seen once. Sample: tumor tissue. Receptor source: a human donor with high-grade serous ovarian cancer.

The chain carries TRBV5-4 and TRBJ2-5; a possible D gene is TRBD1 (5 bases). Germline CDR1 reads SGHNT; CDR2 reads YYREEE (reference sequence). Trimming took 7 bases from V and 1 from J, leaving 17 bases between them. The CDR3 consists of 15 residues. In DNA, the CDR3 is TGTGCCAGCGGTTCCAGGGTGGCAGTCCAAGAGACCCAGTACTTC. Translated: CASGSRVAVQETQYF.

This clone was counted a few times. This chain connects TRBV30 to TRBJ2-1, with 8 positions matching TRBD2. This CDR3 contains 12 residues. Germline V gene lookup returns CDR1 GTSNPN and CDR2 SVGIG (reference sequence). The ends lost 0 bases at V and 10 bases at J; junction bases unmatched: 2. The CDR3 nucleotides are TGTGCCTGGAGTGTAGGACTAGCCGAGCAGTTCTTC. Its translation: CAWSVGLAEQFF.

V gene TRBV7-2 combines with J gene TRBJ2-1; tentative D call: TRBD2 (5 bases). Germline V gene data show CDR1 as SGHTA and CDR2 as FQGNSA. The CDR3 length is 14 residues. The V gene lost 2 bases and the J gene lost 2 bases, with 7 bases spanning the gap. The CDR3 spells CASSLSGPYNEQFF. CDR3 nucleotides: TGTGCCAGCAGCTTAAGCGGCCCCTACAATGAGCAGTTCTTC.

CDR3 region: CASSGGQYNEQFF. In nucleotides, the CDR3 is TGCGCCAGCAGTGGTGGACAGTACAATGAGCAGTTCTTC. The genes are TRBV10-1 and TRBJ2-1, with TRBD1 as a possible D gene (6 bases). V shed 4 bases and J shed 4 bases, with 8 bases lying between them. Germline V CDR1 and CDR2: WNHNN, SYGVQD (reference sequence). The CDR3 loop spans 13 amino acids.

CDR3 loop: CASSPDNEQFF. The CDR3 nucleotides read TGTGCCAGCTCACCAGACAATGAGCAGTTCTTC. The genes are TRBV18 and TRBJ2-1; D remains ambiguous. Germline CDR1 is KGHSH and CDR2 is LQKENI. V was pared by 2 bases and J by 5 bases, with 1 base between. The CDR3 extends over 11 amino acids. The whole variable domain, filled in from reference TRBV18 and TRBJ2-1, reads NAGVMQNPRHLVRRRGQEARLRCSPMKGHSHVYWYRQLPEEGLKFMVYLQKENIIDESGMPKERFSAEFPKEGPSILRIQQVVRGDSAAYFCASSPDNEQFFGPGTRLTVL.

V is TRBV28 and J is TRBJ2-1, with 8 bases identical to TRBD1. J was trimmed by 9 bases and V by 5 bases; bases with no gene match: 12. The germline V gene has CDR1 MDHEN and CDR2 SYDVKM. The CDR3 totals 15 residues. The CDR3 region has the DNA TGTGCCAGCAGTAGACAGGGGTTCTCCCCGGGTGAGCAGTTCTTC. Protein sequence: CASSRQGFSPGEQFF.

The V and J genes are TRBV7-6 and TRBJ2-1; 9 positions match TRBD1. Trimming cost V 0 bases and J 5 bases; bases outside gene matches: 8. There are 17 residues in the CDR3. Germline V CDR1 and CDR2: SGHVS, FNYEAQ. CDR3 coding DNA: TGTGCCAGCAGCTTAGCCCCCGGGACAGGGCCCAACAATGAGCAGTTCTTC. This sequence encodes CASSLAPGTGPNNEQFF.

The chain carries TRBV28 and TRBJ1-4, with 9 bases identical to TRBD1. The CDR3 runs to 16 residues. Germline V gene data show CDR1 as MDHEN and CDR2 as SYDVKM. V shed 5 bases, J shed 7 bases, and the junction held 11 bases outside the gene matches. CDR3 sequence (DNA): TGTGCCAGCAGTCTCCCCCGACAGGGGGGGGTTGAAAAACTGTTTTTT. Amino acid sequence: CASSLPRQGGVEKLFF.

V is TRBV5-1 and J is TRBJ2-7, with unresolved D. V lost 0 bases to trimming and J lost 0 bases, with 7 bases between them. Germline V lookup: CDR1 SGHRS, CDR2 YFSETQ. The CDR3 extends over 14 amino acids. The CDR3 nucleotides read TGCGCCAGCAGCTTGGGGGGAAGCTCCTACGAGCAGTACTTC. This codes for CASSLGGSSYEQYF.

The CDR3 protein is CASSVSGTEAFF. CDR3 nucleotides: TGTGCCAGCAGCGTGAGCGGCACTGAAGCTTTCTTT. The V and J genes are TRBV5-8 and TRBJ1-1; D is ambiguous. Germline lookup yields CDR1 SGHTS and CDR2 YDEGEE. This CDR3 is 12 amino acids long. V lost 4 bases, J lost 4 bases, and 8 bases lay in between.

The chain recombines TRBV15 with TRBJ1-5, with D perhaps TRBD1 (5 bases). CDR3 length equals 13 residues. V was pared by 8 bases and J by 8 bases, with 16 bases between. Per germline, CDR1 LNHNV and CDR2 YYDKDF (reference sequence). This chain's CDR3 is CATASAGGKPQHF. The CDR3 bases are TGTGCCACCGCTAGCGCGGGGGGTAAGCCCCAGCATTTT.

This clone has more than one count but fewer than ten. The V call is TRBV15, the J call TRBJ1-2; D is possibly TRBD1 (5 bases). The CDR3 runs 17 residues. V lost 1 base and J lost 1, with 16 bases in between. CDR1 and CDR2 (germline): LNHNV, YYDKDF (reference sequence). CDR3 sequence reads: CATSRVLAGRDNYGYTF. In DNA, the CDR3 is TGTGCCACCAGCAGAGTATTAGCGGGCAGGGATAACTATGGCTACACCTTC.

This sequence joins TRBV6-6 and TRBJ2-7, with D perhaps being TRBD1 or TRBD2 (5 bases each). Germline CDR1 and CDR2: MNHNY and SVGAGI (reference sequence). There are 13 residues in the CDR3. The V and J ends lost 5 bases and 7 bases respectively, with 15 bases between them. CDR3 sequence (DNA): TGTGCCAGCAGTGGGGACGGTACGGGAGAGCAGTACTTC. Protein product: CASSGDGTGEQYF.

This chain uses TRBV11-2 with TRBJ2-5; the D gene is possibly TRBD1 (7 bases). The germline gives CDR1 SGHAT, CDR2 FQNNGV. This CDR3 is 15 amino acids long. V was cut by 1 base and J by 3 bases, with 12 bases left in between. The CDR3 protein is CASSLAGGRKETQYF. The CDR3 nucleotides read TGTGCCAGCAGCTTAGCAGGGGGGAGGAAAGAGACCCAGTACTTC.

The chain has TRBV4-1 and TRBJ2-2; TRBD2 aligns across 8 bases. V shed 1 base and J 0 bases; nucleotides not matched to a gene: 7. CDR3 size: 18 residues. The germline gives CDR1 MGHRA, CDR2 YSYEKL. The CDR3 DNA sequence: TGCGCCAGCAGCCAAGTACCAGCGGGGGTCGCGAACACCGGGGAGCTGTTTTTT. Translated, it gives CASSQVPAGVANTGELFF.

CDR3 coding DNA: TGTGCCAGCAGTCCCGCCCGGGACTACCACAATGAGCAGTTCTTC. It codes for CASSPARDYHNEQFF. The chain recombines TRBV28 with TRBJ2-1; the match to TRBD2 covers 7 bases. CDR3 size: 15 residues. CDR1 MDHEN and CDR2 SYDVKM come from the germline V gene. V lost 5 bases and J lost 5; bases outside the gene matches: 9.

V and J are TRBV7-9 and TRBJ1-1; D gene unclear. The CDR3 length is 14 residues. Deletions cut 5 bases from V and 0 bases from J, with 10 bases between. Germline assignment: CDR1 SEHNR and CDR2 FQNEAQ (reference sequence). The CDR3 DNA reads TGTGCCAGCAGCCAAGACACAATGAACACTGAAGCTTTCTTT. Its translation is CASSQDTMNTEAFF.

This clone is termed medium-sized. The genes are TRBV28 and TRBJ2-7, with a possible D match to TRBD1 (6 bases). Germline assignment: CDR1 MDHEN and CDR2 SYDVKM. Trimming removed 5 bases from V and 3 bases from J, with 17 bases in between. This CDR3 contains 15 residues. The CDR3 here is CASSPQGSPLYEQYF. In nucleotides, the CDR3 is TGTGCCAGCAGTCCTCAGGGGAGCCCCCTCTACGAGCAGTACTTC.

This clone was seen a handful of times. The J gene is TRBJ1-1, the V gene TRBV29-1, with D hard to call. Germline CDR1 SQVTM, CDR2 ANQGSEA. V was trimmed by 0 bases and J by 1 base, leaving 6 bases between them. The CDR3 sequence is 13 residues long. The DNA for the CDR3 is TGCAGCGTTGAAGACAGCAAGAACACTGAAGCTTTCTTT. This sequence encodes CSVEDSKNTEAFF.

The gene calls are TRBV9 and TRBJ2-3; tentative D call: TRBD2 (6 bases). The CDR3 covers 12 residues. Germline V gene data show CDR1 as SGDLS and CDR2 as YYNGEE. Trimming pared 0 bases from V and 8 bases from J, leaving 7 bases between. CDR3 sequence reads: CASSVGEATQYF. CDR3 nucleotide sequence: TGTGCCAGCAGCGTAGGGGAGGCTACGCAGTATTTT.

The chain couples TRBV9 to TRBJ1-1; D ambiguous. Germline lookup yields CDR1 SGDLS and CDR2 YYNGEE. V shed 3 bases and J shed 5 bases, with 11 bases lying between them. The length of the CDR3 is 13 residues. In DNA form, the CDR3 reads TGTGCCAGCAGCGCCAGCGTGGGGACTGAAGCTTTCTTT. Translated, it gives CASSASVGTEAFF.